Listed here are 31 T cell receptor beta chains from one sample, sequenced in a study of T cells in Graves' hyperthyroidism and ophthalmopathy. TCR beta CDR3 region amplification was performed from RNA transcripts. HTBI primers were used for first-round RT-PCR of the TCR CDR3. From the multiplex PCR reads, TCRdb called clonotypes with MiXCR, one entry per CDR3 protein. The repertoire holds 530,000 or so distinct CDR3 sequences, with around 22% as singletons. Sequencing used blood. The origin of the receptors is a woman under 40 with Graves' ophthalmopathy.

This clonotype was seen many times. CDR3 amino acids: CASSQESGIVVGGETQYF. The CDR3 DNA reads as TGTGCCAGCAGCCAAGAGAGCGGGATAGTAGTCGGAGGGGAGACCCAGTACTTC. This rearrangement joins TRBV4-2 to TRBJ2-5; TRBD2 matches 7 bases. This CDR3 has 18 residues. The germline V gene encodes CDR1 LGHNA and CDR2 YNFKEQ. The V gene end was trimmed by 0 bases and the J gene end by 5 bases; junction bases not matched to a gene: 15.

This clonotype has more than one count but fewer than ten. This chain joins TRBV3-1 and TRBJ1-6; D gene uncertain. The CDR3 runs to 14 residues. Germline CDR1 and CDR2: LGHDT and YNNKEL (reference sequence). Trimming removed 4 bases at V and 8 bases at J, with 12 bases between. The CDR3 region is CASSRQDEDSPLHF. DNA of the CDR3: TGTGCCAGCAGCCGCCAGGATGAGGATTCACCCCTCCACTTT.

This chain links TRBV28 with TRBJ2-7; 8 bases are shared with TRBD2. Germline V CDR1 and CDR2: MDHEN, SYDVKM. Trimming at V came to 5 bases and at J to 9 bases, leaving 9 bases not matched to a gene. The CDR3 has 13 amino acids. The CDR3: CASSITGTSSQYF. CDR3 nucleotide sequence: TGTGCCAGCAGTATAACCGGGACTAGTTCGCAGTACTTC.

This clonotype showed up many times. The chain is built from TRBV12-3 or TRBV12-4 and TRBJ1-1; 12 bases line up with TRBD1. The V segment lost 5 bases and the J segment 6 bases; nucleotides outside the gene matches: 7. CDR3 length equals 15 residues. The CDR3 DNA sequence: TGTGCCAGCAGTGCCCCGGGACAGGGGGCTGCTGAAGCTTTCTTT. This gives the protein CASSAPGQGAAEAFF.

There are many counts of this clonotype. CDR3 loop: CASVPGQGSETQYF. CDR3 bases: TGTGCCAGCGTCCCGGGACAGGGGTCAGAGACCCAGTACTTC. The chain joins TRBV28 to TRBJ2-5; 10 bases map to TRBD1. V trimming: 8 bases; J trimming: 4 bases; junction bases outside the gene matches: 7. The length of the CDR3 is 14 residues. Germline assignment: CDR1 MDHEN and CDR2 SYDVKM.

Concerning this clonotype: A read error may be the cause here, since a much bigger clone is one base away. The CDR3 DNA is TGCGCCAGCAGCTTGGTGTATCCGGGAGACGAGCAGTGCTTC. This translates into CASSLVYPGDEQCF. The chain employs TRBV5-1 and TRBJ2-7; possibly TRBD2 for D (6 bases). Germline loops: CDR1 SGHRS, CDR2 YFSETQ. The CDR3 is 14 residues long.

This clonotype has ten or more counts. The chain uses TRBV20-1 and TRBJ1-5; D is unclear. The CDR3 totals 14 residues. CDR1 DFQATT and CDR2 SNEGSKA come from the germline V gene (reference sequence). V was pared by 6 bases and J by 5 bases, with 17 bases between. CDR3: CSAAPAPGDQPQHF. The CDR3 nucleotides read TGCAGTGCCGCACCAGCCCCGGGAGATCAGCCCCAGCATTTT.

This clonotype appeared many times. This sequence joins TRBV6-2 or TRBV6-3 and TRBJ1-2; 8 bases fit TRBD1. The CDR3 has 19 amino acids. The germline gives CDR1 MNHEY, CDR2 SVGEGT. J was trimmed by 5 bases and V by 0 bases; bases with no gene match: 17. The CDR3 loop is CASSYSTSRTGKISYGYTF. For the CDR3, the DNA is TGTGCCAGCAGTTACTCGACCTCCCGGACAGGGAAAATTTCATATGGCTACACCTTC.

The table lists this clonotype with a few counts. V usage is TRBV10-1 and J usage is TRBJ2-1; no reliable D call. Trimming removed 4 bases at V and 3 bases at J, with 19 bases between. The length of the CDR3 is 17 residues. The germline CDR1 and CDR2 sequences are WNHNN and SYGVQD (reference sequence). DNA for the CDR3: TGCGCCAGCAGTGGGGTTGGCAAAGCAGGAAGCTACAATGAGCAGTTCTTC. Translated: CASSGVGKAGSYNEQFF.

The chain joins TRBV6-5 to TRBJ2-7; 7 nucleotides line up with TRBD2. V was pared by 6 bases and J by 3 bases, with 11 bases of the junction left unmatched. The CDR3 loop spans 15 amino acids. Germline V lookup: CDR1 MNHEY, CDR2 SVGAGI. The chain's CDR3 is CASSNSRDYGYEQYF. The CDR3 region has the DNA TGTGCCAGCAGCAACTCCCGGGACTATGGCTACGAGCAGTACTTC.

In regard to this clonotype: The conserved closing phenylalanine or tryptophan is absent in this CDR3, likely reflecting a read error. The limits of the CDR3 on the DNA are not certain, so only TCRdb's listed CDR3 is given. The genes are TRBV6-1 and TRBJ1-1; TRBD1, as called in the table, went unchecked against the DNA. The V gene's germline CDR1 is MNHNS and CDR2 SASEGT. The CDR3 extends over 18 residues, inclusive of both ends. CDR3 sequence reads: CASRSDRGESLMNTEAFL.

This clonotype was picked up many times. The rearrangement joins TRBV24-1 to TRBJ1-2; D not resolved. The CDR3 is 13 amino acids. Trimming shortened V by 4 bases and J by 4 bases, and 9 bases separated the two germline ends. Germline loops: CDR1 KGHDR, CDR2 SFDVKD. The DNA of the CDR3 is TGTGCCACCAGTGACTCCGGTTTCTATGGCTACACCTTC. The encoded protein is CATSDSGFYGYTF.

This clonotype was seen many times. CDR3 bases: TGTGCCAGCAGCCAAAATGATCAGCCCCAGCATTTT. It yields the protein CASSQNDQPQHF. The chain joins TRBV12-3 or TRBV12-4 to TRBJ1-5, with D unresolved. The V and J ends lost 6 bases and 5 bases respectively, with 8 bases between them. The CDR3 spans 12 residues.

This clonotype appeared many times. The V and J genes are TRBV6-1 and TRBJ2-7, with TRBD1 identical over 7 bases. In germline, CDR1 is MNHNS, CDR2 SASEGT. The CDR3 extends over 14 amino acids. V gave up 6 bases and J gave up 3 bases; unmatched junction bases: 8. The CDR3 coding sequence is TGTGCCAGCAGAAGACAGGGAAGTGTCTACGAGCAGTACTTC. It specifies CASRRQGSVYEQYF.

V is TRBV15 and J is TRBJ2-7; 7 nucleotides match TRBD1. This CDR3 is built from 15 residues. The germline gives CDR1 LNHNV, CDR2 YYDKDF (reference sequence). Trimming at V came to 3 bases and at J to 2 bases, leaving 7 bases not matched to a gene. CDR3 DNA sequence: TGTGCCACCAGCAGTAAGACAGGGCCGACCTACGAGCAGTACTTC. It translates to CATSSKTGPTYEQYF.

This chain joins TRBV7-3 and TRBJ2-2; D is unclear. Per the germline V gene, CDR1 is SGHTA and CDR2 is FQGTGA. Trimming stripped 5 bases from V and 0 bases from J, with 10 bases between. The CDR3 sequence is 15 residues long. This chain's CDR3 is CASSKDVANTGELFF. CDR3 DNA sequence: TGTGCCAGCAGCAAGGACGTCGCGAACACCGGGGAGCTGTTTTTT.

This clonotype was detected many times. The chain recombines TRBV11-2 with TRBJ1-1; tentatively, D is TRBD1 (5 bases). The germline CDR1 and CDR2 sequences are SGHAT and FQNNGV. Between the trimmed V and J ends, which lost 2 bases and 2 bases, there was a span of 18 bases. The CDR3 is 17 residues long. CDR3 nucleotide sequence: TGTGCCAGCAGCTTAAGGCCCCCCCGGGACGGAAACACTGAAGCTTTCTTT. The encoded protein is CASSLRPPRDGNTEAFF.

This chain connects TRBV7-8 to TRBJ2-3; TRBD1 might be the D (6 bases). The CDR3 runs 15 residues. Trimming removed 6 bases from V and 5 bases from J, with 18 bases in between. Germline V gene data show CDR1 as SGHVS and CDR2 as FQNEAQ. The CDR3 DNA is TGTGCCAGCAGAGAACTGGGGGCTTTCGGAGATACGCAGTATTTT. Protein sequence: CASRELGAFGDTQYF.

This clonotype was observed at least ten times. The chain recombines TRBV3-1 with TRBJ1-1, with 7 bases that match TRBD1. J lost 5 bases, V lost 8 bases, and 11 bases had no gene match. Germline V gives CDR1 LGHDT, CDR2 YNNKEL (reference sequence). The CDR3 is 14 residues long. As DNA, the CDR3 is TGTGCCAGCTCACCTCGACAGGGTGGGACTGAAGCTTTCTTT. Protein: CASSPRQGGTEAFF.

This clonotype was observed many times. CDR3 residues: CASSYSGLGEQYF. In DNA form, the CDR3 reads TGTGCCAGCAGTTACTCAGGGCTAGGGGAGCAGTACTTC. The rearrangement links TRBV6-2 or TRBV6-3 to TRBJ2-7; no clear D. Trimming left V 0 bases short and J 7 bases short, with 10 bases between. Germline CDR1 is MNHEY and CDR2 is SVGEGT. This CDR3 is 13 amino acids long.

This clonotype was recorded a few times. This rearrangement joins TRBV30 to TRBJ2-2; D is tentatively TRBD1 or TRBD2 (6 bases each). There are 14 residues in the CDR3. CDR1 and CDR2 (germline): GTSNPN, SVGIG (reference sequence). V gave up 4 bases and J gave up 4 bases, with 13 bases separating them. CDR3 coding DNA: TGTGCCTGGAAGGAGGGGGACGTCACCGGGGAGCTGTTTTTT. Amino acid sequence: CAWKEGDVTGELFF.

This clonotype was picked up many times. The rearrangement joins TRBV2 to TRBJ2-3; no reliable D call. CDR3 size: 10 residues. V lost 7 bases, J lost 2 bases, and 1 base lay in between. CDR1 and CDR2 (germline): SNHLY, FYNNEI. CDR3 sequence (DNA): TGTGCCAGCAACACAGATACGCAGTATTTT. Protein: CASNTDTQYF.

This clonotype was counted many times. The genes are TRBV6-1 and TRBJ2-5, with D possibly matching TRBD1 (5 bases). This CDR3 is 16 amino acids long. Looked up from germline, CDR1 is MNHNS and CDR2 is SASEGT. Trimming pared 6 bases from V and 2 bases from J, leaving 19 bases between. CDR3 loop: CASRGLSRTIQETQYF. CDR3 DNA sequence: TGTGCCAGCAGGGGCCTCTCTCGGACAATTCAAGAGACCCAGTACTTC.

At least ten counts were recorded for this clonotype. This chain uses TRBV12-3 or TRBV12-4 with TRBJ2-5; weak D call: TRBD1 (6 bases). The CDR3 is 15 amino acids. The V end was cut by 3 bases, the J end by 1 base, with 12 bases between. CDR3 bases: TGTGCCAGCAGTTTTATACAGGGCCTCCAAGAGACCCAGTACTTC. It translates to CASSFIQGLQETQYF.

This clonotype was found many times. This chain joins TRBV5-1 and TRBJ1-2; 7 bases are a match to TRBD1. Germline CDR1 and CDR2: SGHRS and YFSETQ. This CDR3 is 15 amino acids long. Trimming took 0 bases from V and 7 from J; bases not matched to a gene: 9. CDR3 in amino acids: CASSLEEGAPRGYTF. For the CDR3, the DNA is TGCGCCAGCAGCTTGGAGGAGGGGGCCCCACGTGGCTACACCTTC.

This clonotype was counted at least ten times. The J gene is TRBJ2-7, the V gene TRBV27; D is perhaps TRBD1 (7 bases). CDR1 MNHEY and CDR2 SMNVEV come from the germline V gene (reference sequence). Trimming cost V 6 bases and J 7 bases, with 22 bases left between them. The CDR3 length is 15 residues. The CDR3 loop is CASSPPGGGIGEQYF. The CDR3 DNA reads TGTGCCAGCAGCCCCCCAGGAGGGGGCATAGGGGAGCAGTACTTC.

The rearrangement uses TRBV20-1 and TRBJ1-1, with TRBD1 matching 9 bases. This CDR3 spans 14 amino acids. Germline CDR1 DFQATT, CDR2 SNEGSKA (reference sequence). J lost 6 bases, V lost 4 bases, and 9 bases had no gene match. The CDR3: CSAILRTGAPEAFF. The CDR3, as DNA: TGCAGTGCTATTCTTCGGACAGGGGCCCCTGAAGCTTTCTTT.

Ten or more counts support this clonotype. This chain uses TRBV10-3 with TRBJ1-3, with D perhaps matching TRBD1 (5 bases). The CDR3 extends over 14 amino acids. Germline assignment: CDR1 ENHRY and CDR2 SYGVKD. V lost 11 bases to trimming and J lost 4 bases, with 18 bases between them. The chain's CDR3 is CASTIGVSGNTIYF. The CDR3 DNA reads TGTGCCTCTACAATAGGGGTATCAGGAAACACCATATATTTT.

The sample holds a few counts of this clonotype. This CDR3 reads CSVGAGTGANQPQHF. CDR3 sequence (DNA): TGCAGTGTTGGAGCAGGGACAGGGGCCAATCAGCCCCAGCATTTT. The chain joins TRBV20-1 to TRBJ1-5; TRBD1 matches at 10 bases. Looked up from germline, CDR1 is DFQATT and CDR2 is SNEGSKA (reference sequence). The CDR3 length is 15 residues. V gave up 7 bases and J gave up 3 bases; unmatched junction bases: 9.

This clonotype was recorded at least ten times. The chain combines TRBV12-3 or TRBV12-4 with TRBJ2-3; D gene unclear. The CDR3 has 13 residues. The ends were cut back, 6 bases at V and 4 bases at J, with 11 bases in the middle. CDR3 sequence (DNA): TGTGCCAGCAGCGCGGCGGTCGCAGATACGCAGTATTTT. This gives the protein CASSAAVADTQYF.

V gene TRBV7-9 combines with J gene TRBJ2-2; no definite D call. Trimming pared 1 base from V and 10 bases from J, leaving 10 bases between. CDR1 is SEHNR and CDR2 is FQNEAQ in the germline V gene (reference sequence). The CDR3 runs 13 residues. CDR3: CASSLVLTLELFF. The CDR3 nucleotides are TGTGCCAGCAGCTTAGTTCTGACTTTGGAGCTGTTTTTT.